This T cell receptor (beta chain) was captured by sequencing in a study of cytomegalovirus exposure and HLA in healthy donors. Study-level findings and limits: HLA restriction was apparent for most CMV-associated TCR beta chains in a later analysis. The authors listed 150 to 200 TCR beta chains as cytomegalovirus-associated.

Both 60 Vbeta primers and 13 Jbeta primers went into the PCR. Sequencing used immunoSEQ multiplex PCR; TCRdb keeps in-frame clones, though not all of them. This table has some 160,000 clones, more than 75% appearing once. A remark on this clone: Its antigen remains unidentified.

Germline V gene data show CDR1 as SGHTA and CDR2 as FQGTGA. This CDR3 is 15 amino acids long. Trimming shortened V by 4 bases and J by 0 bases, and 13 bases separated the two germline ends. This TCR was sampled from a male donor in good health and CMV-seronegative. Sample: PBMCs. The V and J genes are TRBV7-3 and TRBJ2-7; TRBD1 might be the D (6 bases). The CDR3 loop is CASSWGLGLSYEQYF. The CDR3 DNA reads TGTGCCAGCAGCTGGGGGCTCGGACTCTCCTACGAGCAGTACTTC.